This is a list of T cell receptor beta chains from one sample in a study of Ad26.COV2.S vaccination and SARS-CoV-2 variants. The protocol was immunoSEQ multiplex PCR, while the TCRdb copy is restricted to in-frame clones and leaves out a portion. The table lists around 400,000 clones, 70% to 90% of them singletons. The sample was peripheral blood, taken in a trial of Ad26.COV2.S vaccine versus placebo. The receptors originated from a person aged 18-60 years who received the Ad26.COV2.S COVID-19 vaccine or a placebo. Both conserved end residues are part of each CDR3. D genes are given only for firm matches. A row's size may be missing; if present it is once, few, many or a size class.

-	-	TRBJ1-1	TRBV28	CASSLLGYTEAFF	TGTGCCAGCAGTTTATTAGGATACACTGAAGCTTTCTTT
-	-	TRBJ1-2	TRBV2	CASKGRGYYGYTF	TGTGCCAGCAAGGGTAGGGGATACTATGGCTACACCTTC
TRBD2	-	TRBJ2-7	TRBV9	CASTPGTSGPYEQYF	TGTGCCAGCACCCCTGGGACTAGCGGTCCCTACGAGCAGTACTTC
TRBD2	-	TRBJ2-1	TRBV11-3	CASSPTSAISYNEQFF	TGTGCCAGCAGCCCTACTAGCGCTATCTCCTACAATGAGCAGTTCTTC
-	-	TRBJ2-1	TRBV10-3	CAIRDSRGGQFF	TGTGCCATCAGGGACTCCCGAGGAGGGCAGTTCTTC
-	once	TRBJ1-2	TRBV5-4	CASSFPTGISGYTF	TGTGCCAGCAGCTTCCCGACAGGCATTAGTGGCTACACCTTC
TRBD2	-	TRBJ2-2	TRBV18	CASSPPQSGSGTGELFF	TGTGCCAGCTCACCACCGCAGAGCGGGAGTGGGACCGGGGAGCTGTTTTTT
-	-	TRBJ1-1	TRBV2	CASSEGFGNTEAFF	TGTGCCAGCAGTGAAGGGTTCGGGAACACTGAAGCTTTCTTT
-	-	TRBJ1-4	TRBV12-5	CASGPKREYEKLFF	TGTGCTAGTGGTCCGAAGCGGGAGTATGAAAAACTGTTTTTT
TRBD1	-	TRBJ2-2	TRBV2	CASSEAWTGTGELFF	TGTGCCAGCAGTGAAGCCTGGACAGGGACCGGGGAGCTGTTTTTT
-	once	TRBJ1-1	TRBV4-1	CASSQAGARTLNTEAFF	TGCGCCAGCAGCCAGGCGGGCGCCCGGACGCTGAACACTGAAGCTTTCTTT
-	-	TRBJ2-1	TRBV21-1	CASSRPGPSSYNEQFF	TGTGCCAGCAGCCGTCCCGGGCCGAGCTCCTACAATGAGCAGTTCTTC
-	-	TRBJ1-1	TRBV4-2	CASSQWAEKNTEAFF	TGTGCCAGCAGCCAATGGGCGGAAAAGAACACTGAAGCTTTCTTT
TRBD2	-	TRBJ2-7	TRBV15	CATSRYAGGSYEQYF	TGTGCCACCAGCAGATACGCGGGAGGGTCCTACGAGCAGTACTTC
-	-	TRBJ1-3	TRBV9	CASSPRGLAGDGNTIYF	TGTGCCAGCAGCCCCCGAGGGCTCGCGGGTGATGGAAACACCATATATTTT
-	-	TRBJ1-3	TRBV19	CASSMPGGGSTIYF	TGTGCCAGTAGTATGCCCGGGGGCGGAAGCACCATATATTTT
-	-	TRBJ1-2	TRBV13	CASSLGPEGPPNYGYTF	TGTGCCAGCAGCTTAGGCCCCGAAGGTCCCCCTAACTATGGCTACACCTTC
-	-	TRBJ1-5	TRBV13	CASSSRSNQPQHF	TGTGCCAGCAGCTCCCGGAGCAATCAGCCCCAGCATTTT
-	once	TRBJ2-2	TRBV29-1	CSVRGRSTGELFF	TGCAGCGTTAGGGGACGCTCCACCGGGGAGCTGTTTTTT
TRBD2	-	TRBJ2-5	TRBV6-1	CASSGNRGLAGQTQYF	TGTGCCAGCAGTGGGAATAGGGGACTAGCGGGGCAGACCCAGTACTTC
-	-	TRBJ1-2	TRBV5-6	CASTPRGGYGYTF	TGTGCCAGCACACCCAGAGGCGGCTATGGCTACACCTTC
-	-	TRBJ2-3	TRBV10-3	CATSTSADTQYF	TGTGCCACCTCGACTAGTGCAGATACGCAGTATTTT
TRBD1	-	TRBJ1-4	TRBV11-3	CASSVTGGPNEKLFF	TGTGCCAGCAGCGTCACAGGGGGCCCTAATGAAAAACTGTTTTTT
-	-	TRBJ2-2	TRBV13	CASSLELGELFF	TGTGCCAGCAGCTTGGAACTCGGGGAGCTGTTTTTT
-	-	TRBJ2-7	TRBV7-2	CASSLLGTLNYEQYF	TGTGCCAGCAGTCTCCTTGGGACTCTAAACTACGAGCAGTACTTC
-	once	TRBJ1-2	TRBV9	CASSVEQGIYGYTF	TGTGCCAGCAGCGTAGAGCAGGGCATCTATGGCTACACCTTC
-	-	TRBJ1-2	TRBV20-1	CSASRDTRYNGYTF	TGCAGTGCTAGTAGGGACACCAGATACAATGGCTACACCTTC
TRBD1	-	TRBJ1-2	TRBV5-4	CASSLASGTGYGYTF	TGTGCCAGCAGCTTGGCTTCAGGGACAGGCTATGGCTACACCTTC
TRBD1	once	TRBJ2-7	TRBV28	CASKPGTGALYEQYF	TGTGCCAGCAAGCCTGGGACAGGGGCCCTCTACGAGCAGTACTTC
-	few	TRBJ2-7	TRBV5-1	CASSLVGGTYEQYF	TGCGCCAGCAGCTTGGTAGGGGGGACCTACGAGCAGTACTTC
-	-	TRBJ2-5	TRBV7-8	CASSLKETQYF	TGTGCCAGCAGCCTGAAAGAGACCCAGTACTTC
-	-	TRBJ2-7	TRBV10-3	CAIPIEQYF	TGTGCCATACCGATCGAGCAGTACTTC